This entry concerns a single T cell receptor (beta chain). The antigen remains undetermined. This sample was included in a study of human T cells and chemical hapten exposure. From the RACE reads, TCRdb called clonotypes with MiXCR, one entry per CDR3 protein. This table holds under 200,000 distinct CDR3 sequences, approximately 14% found once. Sample time point: patch test 1, 2 weeks after DPC sensitization. Treatment meaning: therapeutic diphenylcyclopropenone sensitization with weekly scalp DPC. The study enrolled 18 to 70-year-old alopecia patients suitable for DPC. V lost 3 bases, J lost 3 bases, and 11 bases lay in between. The CDR3 runs 14 residues. The germline gives CDR1 MNHEY, CDR2 SMNVEV (reference sequence). Regarding the study as a whole: Compared to controls, expanded TCRs made significantly more large clusters of similar CDR3s. Counts of expanded TCRs at PT1 were positively correlated with patch test score.

The sequences come from whole blood, collected in connection with sensitization to the hapten diphenylcyclopropenone (DPC). The TCR originated in a woman aged 25 to 45 with alopecia areata. Some clones in this sample may be carry-over from other donors' samples. This chain connects TRBV27 to TRBJ1-1, with a tentative D call TRBD1 (6 bases). Here the CDR3 reads CASSLRGGDTEAFF. The CDR3 DNA reads TGTGCCAGCAGTTTGAGAGGGGGTGACACTGAAGCTTTCTTT.